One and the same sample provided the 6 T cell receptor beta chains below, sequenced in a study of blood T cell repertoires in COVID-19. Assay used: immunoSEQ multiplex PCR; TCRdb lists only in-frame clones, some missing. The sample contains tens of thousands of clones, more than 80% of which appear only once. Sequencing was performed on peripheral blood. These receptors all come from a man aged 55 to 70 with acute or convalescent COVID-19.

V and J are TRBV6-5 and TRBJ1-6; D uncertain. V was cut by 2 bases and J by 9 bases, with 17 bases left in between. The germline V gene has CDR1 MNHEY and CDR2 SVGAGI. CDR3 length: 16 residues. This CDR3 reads CASSYDSGGRGSPLHF. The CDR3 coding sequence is TGTGCCAGCAGTTACGATTCCGGAGGTCGCGGTTCACCCCTCCACTTT.

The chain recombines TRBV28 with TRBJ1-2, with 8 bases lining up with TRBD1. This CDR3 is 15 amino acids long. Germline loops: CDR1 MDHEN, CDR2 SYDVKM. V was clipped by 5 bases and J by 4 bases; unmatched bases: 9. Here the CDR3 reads CASSSQGARPYGYTF. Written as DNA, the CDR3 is TGTGCCAGCAGTAGTCAGGGGGCAAGACCCTATGGCTACACCTTC.

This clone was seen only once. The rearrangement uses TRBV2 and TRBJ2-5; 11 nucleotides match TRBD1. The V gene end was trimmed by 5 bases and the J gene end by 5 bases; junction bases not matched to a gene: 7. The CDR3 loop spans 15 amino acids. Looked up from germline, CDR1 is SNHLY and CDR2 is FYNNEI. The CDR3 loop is CASSTRTGGRETQYF. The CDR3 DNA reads TGTGCCAGCAGTACAAGGACAGGGGGCAGGGAGACCCAGTACTTC.

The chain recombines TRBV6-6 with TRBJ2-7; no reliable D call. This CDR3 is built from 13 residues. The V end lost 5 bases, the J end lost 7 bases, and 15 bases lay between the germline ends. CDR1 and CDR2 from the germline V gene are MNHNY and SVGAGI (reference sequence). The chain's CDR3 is CASSPVDFLEQYF. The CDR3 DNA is TGTGCCAGCAGTCCGGTCGACTTCCTAGAGCAGTACTTC.

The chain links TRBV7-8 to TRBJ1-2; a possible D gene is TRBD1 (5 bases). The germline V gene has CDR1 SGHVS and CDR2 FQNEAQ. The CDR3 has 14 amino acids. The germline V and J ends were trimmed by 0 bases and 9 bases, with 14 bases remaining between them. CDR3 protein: CASSLAQVGSSYTF. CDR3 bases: TGTGCCAGCAGCTTAGCACAGGTGGGATCAAGCTACACCTTC.

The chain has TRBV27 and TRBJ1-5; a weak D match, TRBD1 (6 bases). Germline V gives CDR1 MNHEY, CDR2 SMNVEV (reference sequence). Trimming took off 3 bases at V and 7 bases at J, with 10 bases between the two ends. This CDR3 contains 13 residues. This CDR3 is CASSLGGLQPQHF. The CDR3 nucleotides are TGTGCCAGCAGTTTGGGGGGGCTACAGCCCCAGCATTTT.